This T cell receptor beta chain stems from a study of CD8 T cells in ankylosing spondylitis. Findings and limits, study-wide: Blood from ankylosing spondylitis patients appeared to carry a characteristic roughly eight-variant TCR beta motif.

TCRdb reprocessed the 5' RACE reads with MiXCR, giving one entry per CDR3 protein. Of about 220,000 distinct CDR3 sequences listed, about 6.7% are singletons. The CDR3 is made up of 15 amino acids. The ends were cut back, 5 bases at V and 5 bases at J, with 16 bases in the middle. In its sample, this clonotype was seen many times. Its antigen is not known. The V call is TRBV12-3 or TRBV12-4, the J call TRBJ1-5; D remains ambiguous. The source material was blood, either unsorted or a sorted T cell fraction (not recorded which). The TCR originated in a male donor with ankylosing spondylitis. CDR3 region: CASSVTAEAYQPQHF. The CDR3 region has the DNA TGTGCCAGCAGTGTAACAGCGGAAGCGTATCAGCCCCAGCATTTT.